The 8 T cell receptor beta chains listed next were all sequenced from one sample in a study of cytomegalovirus exposure and HLA in healthy donors. 60 Vbeta and 13 Jbeta primers were used in PCR. Assay used: immunoSEQ multiplex PCR; TCRdb lists only in-frame clones, some missing. This table holds about 130,000 clones, around 85% found once. The sample comprised PBMCs. The origin of the receptors is a boy aged 5-17 years in good health and CMV-seronegative.

With regard to this clone: Compared with germline, one end of the junction differs, possibly owing to a read error. The chain links TRBV7-2 to TRBJ1-2; D is unresolved. Germline V gene sequence: CDR1 SGHTA, CDR2 FQGNSA. The length of the CDR3 is 15 residues. The CDR3 nucleotides read TGTGCCAGCAGCTTAGTTTTGGGTGATAACTATGGCTACCCCTTC. This encodes CASSLVLGDNYGYPF.

This clone turned up a few times. The V and J genes are TRBV30 and TRBJ1-1; perhaps TRBD1 as D (5 bases). V lost 0 bases and J lost 4, with 12 bases in between. CDR1 and CDR2 from the germline V gene are GTSNPN and SVGIG (reference sequence). CDR3 length: 14 amino acids. The CDR3 nucleotides are TGTGCCTGGAGTGTTTCCTGGGGCCCCACTGAAGCTTTCTTT. Protein product: CAWSVSWGPTEAFF.

Points on this clone: Other DNA sequences within the sample encode an identical CDR3. The chain couples TRBV5-1 to TRBJ2-1; D unresolved. This CDR3 region has 14 residues. The V gene's germline CDR1 is SGHRS and CDR2 YFSETQ. V lost 4 bases and J lost 0, with 8 bases in between. The CDR3 nucleotides are TGCGCCAGCAGCCCCACAAGCTCCTACAATGAGCAGTTCTTC. This gives the protein CASSPTSSYNEQFF.

The rearrangement links TRBV6-5 to TRBJ2-3, with 9 bases aligning to TRBD2. CDR3 size: 15 residues. The germline V gene has CDR1 MNHEY and CDR2 SVGAGI. Unmatched junction bases numbered 6, after V lost 2 bases and J lost 6 bases. The CDR3 DNA sequence: TGTGCCAGCAGTTACATGGCGGGGGGGACCGATACGCAGTATTTT. This gives the protein CASSYMAGGTDTQYF.

The rearrangement joins TRBV4-3 to TRBJ2-5; 8 nucleotides align to TRBD1. Gene TRBJ2-7 matches the end of the DNA better, so the J call may be wrong. This CDR3 is built from 16 residues. Germline CDR1 and CDR2: LGHNA and YSLEER. The CDR3 sequence is CASSQDQGASSYEQYF. The DNA for the CDR3 is TGCGCCAGCAGCCAAGATCAGGGGGCCTCCTCCTACGAGCAGTACTTC.

This chain uses TRBV9 with TRBJ2-1, with 11 nucleotides matching TRBD2. Germline-derived CDR1 and CDR2 are SGDLS and YYNGEE. The CDR3 length is 15 residues. V trimming: 3 bases; J trimming: 5 bases; junction bases outside the gene matches: 4. The CDR3 protein is CASSAGLAVNNEQFF. The DNA of the CDR3 is TGTGCCAGCAGCGCGGGACTAGCGGTTAACAATGAGCAGTTCTTC.

The chain joins TRBV4-1 to TRBJ1-1, with D tentatively TRBD1 (5 bases). V was clipped by 3 bases and J by 0 bases, with 14 bases between them. Per germline, CDR1 MGHRA and CDR2 YSYEKL. The CDR3 extends over 16 amino acids. In DNA, the CDR3 is TGCGCCAGCAGCCAGGACCTCGGGACTATGAACACTGAAGCTTTCTTT. This encodes CASSQDLGTMNTEAFF.

The chain carries TRBV7-9 and TRBJ2-1; the match to TRBD2 covers 7 bases. The CDR3 consists of 14 residues. Per the germline V gene, CDR1 is SEHNR and CDR2 is FQNEAQ (reference sequence). Trimming cost V 1 base and J 7 bases; bases outside gene matches: 4. Here the CDR3 DNA reads TGTGCCAGCAGCTTAGAGGCTAGCGGTAATGAGCAGTTCTTC. It yields the protein CASSLEASGNEQFF. Supplemented by reference TRBV7-9 and TRBJ2-1, the full variable domain reads DTGVSQNPRHKITKRGQNVTFRCDPISEHNRLYWYRQTLGQGPEFLTYFQNEAQLEKSRLLSDRFSAERPKGSFSTLEIQRTEQGDSAMYLCASSLEASGNEQFFGPGTRLTVL.